What follows are 21 T cell receptor beta chains derived from one specimen sequenced in a study of T cell responses to AZD1222 COVID-19 vaccine. Sequencing used immunoSEQ multiplex PCR; TCRdb keeps in-frame clones, though not all of them. The sample consists of some 100,000 clones, about nine tenths of them appearing once. The specimen comprised peripheral blood, sampled on day 0 of AZD1222 vaccination. The receptors were sampled from an adult in good health.

The V call is TRBV28, the J call TRBJ2-1, with 8 bases lining up with TRBD2. This CDR3 comprises 14 residues. Germline CDR1 reads MDHEN; CDR2 reads SYDVKM. V lost 3 bases to trimming and J lost 7 bases; unmatched junction nucleotides: 5. CDR3 DNA sequence: TGTGCCAGCAGTTTGCCAGCGGGGGAGAATGAGCAGTTCTTC. Translating gives CASSLPAGENEQFF.

This chain links TRBV19 with TRBJ2-4, with TRBD2 identical over 10 bases. After removal of 1 base from V and 9 bases from J, the junction contained 9 bases not matched to a gene. Germline loops: CDR1 LNHDA, CDR2 SQIVND (reference sequence). CDR3 size: 16 residues. The CDR3 DNA reads TGTGCCAGTAGTATAGCGCTAGCGGGGGCCCAGGGCATTCAGTACTTC. Encoded protein: CASSIALAGAQGIQYF.

The chain has TRBV7-9 and TRBJ1-2, with 7 bases fitting TRBD1. The V gene end was trimmed by 1 base and the J gene end by 8 bases; junction bases not matched to a gene: 4. From germline, CDR1 is SEHNR and CDR2 FQNEAQ (reference sequence). This CDR3 comprises 13 residues. Here the CDR3 reads CASSLDRGRGYTF. CDR3 sequence (DNA): TGTGCCAGCAGCTTAGACAGGGGCCGAGGCTACACCTTC.

The chain uses TRBV19 and TRBJ1-2; no definite D call. V was clipped by 3 bases and J by 1 base, with 0 bases between them. Germline-derived CDR1 and CDR2 are LNHDA and SQIVND (reference sequence). The CDR3 contains 11 residues. DNA of the CDR3: TGTGCCAGTAGTATTAACTATGGCTACACCTTC. Its protein product is CASSINYGYTF. Variable domain in full (rest from reference TRBV19 and TRBJ1-2): DGGITQSPKYLFRKEGQNVTLSCEQNLNHDAMYWYRQDPGQGLRLIYYSQIVNDFQKGDIAEGYSVSREKKESFPLTVTSAQKNPTAFYLCASSINYGYTFGSGTRLTVV.

This clone was observed once. J is TRBJ1-4 and V is TRBV6-4, with 7 nucleotides matching TRBD1. The CDR3 loop spans 14 amino acids. The V segment lost 6 bases and the J segment 4 bases; nucleotides outside the gene matches: 5. Germline CDR1 MRHNA, CDR2 SNTAGT. The CDR3 DNA reads TGTGCCAGCAGCCCCGGGACAGATAATGAAAAACTGTTTTTT. Translated: CASSPGTDNEKLFF.

CDR3 sequence (DNA): TGTGCCAGTAGCAGGGGCTTCACAGATACGCAGTATTTT. Encoded protein: CASSRGFTDTQYF. The J gene is TRBJ2-3, the V gene TRBV19; possible D gene TRBD1, 6 bases. CDR1 and CDR2 from the germline V gene are LNHDA and SQIVND (reference sequence). V gave up 6 bases and J gave up 2 bases, with 9 bases separating them. The CDR3 is made up of 13 amino acids.

The rearrangement uses TRBV3-1 (or the pseudogene TRBV3-2) and TRBJ2-3, with 13 nucleotides matching TRBD2. The J segment lost 7 bases and the V segment lost 5 bases, leaving 9 bases of the junction unmatched. Germline values: CDR1 LGHDT, CDR2 YNNKEL (reference sequence). There are 16 residues in the CDR3. This chain's CDR3 is CASSYRLAGGGHTQYF. CDR3 in DNA: TGTGCCAGCAGCTATAGACTAGCGGGGGGCGGTCATACGCAGTATTTT.

The V and J genes are TRBV6-6 and TRBJ1-1, with 7 bases matching TRBD1. Germline-derived CDR1 and CDR2 are MNHNY and SVGAGI (reference sequence). With 5 bases clipped from V and 1 base from J, the junction kept 13 bases outside the gene matches. The CDR3 consists of 17 residues. DNA for the CDR3: TGTGCCAGCAGTCAGGGACAGAACCAGGGACGGAACACTGAAGCTTTCTTT. This gives the protein CASSQGQNQGRNTEAFF.

The chain links TRBV28 to TRBJ1-2, with TRBD1 matching 7 bases. Looked up from germline, CDR1 is MDHEN and CDR2 is SYDVKM. V was clipped by 6 bases and J by 6 bases; unmatched bases: 16. The CDR3 is 16 residues long. Here the CDR3 DNA reads TGTGCCAGCAGAACCTCCAAGTTGACAGGGTTCAATGGCTACACCTTC. Amino acids: CASRTSKLTGFNGYTF.

The gene calls are TRBV7-2 and TRBJ2-7, with TRBD2 identical over 8 bases. CDR3 length equals 15 residues. J was trimmed by 4 bases and V by 7 bases; bases with no gene match: 12. Germline V gene data show CDR1 as SGHTA and CDR2 as FQGNSA. The CDR3: CASTFGGGRFYEQYF. DNA of the CDR3: TGTGCCAGCACCTTTGGCGGGGGGCGTTTTTACGAGCAGTACTTC. Full variable domain (remainder filled in from reference TRBV7-2 and TRBJ2-7): GAGVSQSPSNKVTEKGKDVELRCDPISGHTALYWYRQSLGQGLEFLIYFQGNSAPDKSGLPSDRFSAERTGGSVSTLTIQRTQQEDSAVYLCASTFGGGRFYEQYFGPGTRLTVT.

The CDR3 is CASSLGGIAGRETQYF. The CDR3 nucleotides read TGTGCCAGCAGCTTAGGGGGCATAGCGGGCCGTGAGACCCAGTACTTC. This chain joins TRBV7-2 and TRBJ2-5; 7 nucleotides agree with TRBD2. The V and J ends lost 1 base and 5 bases, in that order; junction bases with no gene match: 10. The CDR3 runs 16 residues. Germline CDR1 reads SGHTA; CDR2 reads FQGNSA.

This clone was seen just once. The chain carries TRBV6-2 or TRBV6-3 and TRBJ2-2; D unresolved. The CDR3 covers 14 residues. Germline CDR1 MNHEY, CDR2 SVGEGT. Trimming took 2 bases from V and 7 from J, leaving 11 bases between them. This CDR3 is CASSYPYRFGELFF. The CDR3 bases are TGTGCCAGCAGTTACCCGTACCGATTCGGGGAGCTGTTTTTT.

The chain recombines TRBV5-4 with TRBJ1-2, with D perhaps matching TRBD1 (5 bases). This CDR3 region has 11 residues. CDR1 and CDR2 from the germline V gene are SGHNT and YYREEE (reference sequence). Between the trimmed V and J ends, which lost 0 bases and 11 bases, there was a span of 8 bases. In DNA, the CDR3 is TGTGCCAGCAGCTTGGAGGGGACGTACACCTTC. Translating it yields CASSLEGTYTF.

The V and J genes are TRBV7-2 and TRBJ2-2; 7 bases map to TRBD1. The germline CDR1 and CDR2 sequences are SGHTA and FQGNSA. Unmatched junction bases numbered 9, after V lost 5 bases and J lost 6 bases. CDR3 length equals 15 residues. In DNA, the CDR3 is TGTGCCAGCAGCCCAGCGACAGGGTTTGCCGGGGAGCTGTTTTTT. Translating it yields CASSPATGFAGELFF.

This clone appeared a single time. The genes are TRBV7-8 and TRBJ2-1, with no clear D. The CDR3 covers 12 residues. Trimming took 2 bases from V and 12 from J, leaving 11 bases between them. CDR1 and CDR2 from the germline V gene are SGHVS and FQNEAQ. The CDR3, as DNA: TGTGCCAGCAGCTTATCGACAATGGGGCAGTTCTTC. Residues: CASSLSTMGQFF.

The V call is TRBV18, the J call TRBJ1-2; maybe TRBD1 (5 bases). The germline gives CDR1 KGHSH, CDR2 LQKENI. The CDR3 is made up of 14 amino acids. V was clipped by 1 base and J by 3 bases, with 9 bases between them. CDR3 region: CASSPQGADYGYTF. CDR3 DNA sequence: TGTGCCAGCTCACCACAAGGGGCTGACTATGGCTACACCTTC.

The V gene is TRBV5-4, the J gene TRBJ1-1; D remains ambiguous. The V gene's germline CDR1 is SGHNT and CDR2 YYREEE (reference sequence). The V end lost 2 bases, the J end lost 2 bases, and 7 bases lay between the germline ends. The CDR3 length is 13 residues. The CDR3 here is CASSFMRNTEAFF. In DNA, the CDR3 is TGTGCCAGCAGCTTCATGCGTAACACTGAAGCTTTCTTT. Full variable domain (remainder filled in from reference TRBV5-4 and TRBJ1-1): ETGVTQSPTHLIKTRGQQVTLRCSSQSGHNTVSWYQQALGQGPQFIFQYYREEENGRGNFPPRFSGLQFPNYSSELNVNALELDDSALYLCASSFMRNTEAFFGQGTRLTVV.

The chain combines TRBV9 with TRBJ2-7, with 8 bases matching TRBD2. Germline CDR1 is SGDLS and CDR2 is YYNGEE. Losses at the gene ends were 3 bases for V and 4 bases for J; bases not matched to a gene: 9. CDR3 size: 15 residues. CDR3 DNA: TGTGCCAGCAGCGCAACTAGCGGCCCCTCGTACGAGCAGTACTTC. Protein product: CASSATSGPSYEQYF.

The J gene is TRBJ2-3, the V gene TRBV27; D is perhaps TRBD2 (5 bases). There are 13 residues in the CDR3. Trimming left V 4 bases short and J 1 base short, with 6 bases between. In germline, CDR1 is MNHEY, CDR2 SMNVEV (reference sequence). CDR3 protein: CASSWRGTDTQYF. The CDR3 nucleotides are TGTGCCAGCAGTTGGCGGGGCACAGATACGCAGTATTTT.

The chain links TRBV27 to TRBJ1-2; a weak D match, TRBD1 (6 bases). Trimming left V 7 bases short and J 3 bases short, with 24 bases between. CDR1 is MNHEY and CDR2 is SMNVEV in the germline V gene (reference sequence). CDR3 length: 17 residues. CDR3: CASTSHGPRAGDYGYTF. The CDR3 region has the DNA TGTGCCAGCACCTCCCACGGTCCTCGGGCAGGGGACTATGGCTACACCTTC.

This clone was found a few times. The chain couples TRBV29-1 to TRBJ2-1; the D gene is possibly TRBD2 (6 bases). CDR3 length equals 10 residues. The V end lost 5 bases, the J end lost 7 bases, and 6 bases lay between the germline ends. Germline CDR1 and CDR2: SQVTM and ANQGSEA. Here the CDR3 reads CSVRGNEQFF. In nucleotides, the CDR3 is TGCAGCGTTCGGGGGAATGAGCAGTTCTTC.